This is a list of T cell receptor beta chains from one sample in a study of blood T cell repertoires in COVID-19. TCRdb's copy holds only in-frame clones and misses some; the assay was immunoSEQ multiplex PCR. The sample consists of about 310,000 clones, 87% of them appearing once. What was sequenced was PBMCs or T cells enriched from blood (not recorded which). These receptors all come from a woman between 18 and 30 years old who had recovered from COVID-19. CDR3s include the opening cysteine and the closing phenylalanine or tryptophan. A D gene is named only where the DNA matches it firmly. Size tells how often a clone was seen (once, few, many) or the class of an expanded clone, and some rows leave it out.

D gene	V gene	clone size	J gene	CDR3 DNA	CDR3 protein
TRBD1	TRBV6-2/TRBV6-3	-	TRBJ2-5	TGTGCCAGCAGCCCTAGGTGGACAGGGGGGAACCAAGAGACCCAGTACTTC	CASSPRWTGGNQETQYF
-	TRBV7-2	-	TRBJ2-7	TGTGCCAGCAGCTTACTGGGGGGCTACGAGCAGTACTTC	CASSLLGGYEQYF
TRBD1	TRBV6-5	-	TRBJ2-7	TGTGCCAGCAGTCCGGGACAGACACGCTACGAGCAGTACTTC	CASSPGQTRYEQYF
-	TRBV5-4	-	TRBJ2-7	TGTGCCAGCAGCTTGGTCGGGTCCTACGAGCAGTACTTC	CASSLVGSYEQYF
-	TRBV12-3/TRBV12-4	-	TRBJ1-4	TGTGCCAGCAGTTTCTCCTGGGTCGGGGAACTGTTTTTT	CASSFSWVGELFF
TRBD1	TRBV24-1	-	TRBJ1-1	TGTGCCACCAGTGATTTATCACAGGGGTACACTGAAGCTTTCTTT	CATSDLSQGYTEAFF
-	TRBV21-1	-	TRBJ2-2	TGTGCCAGCAGCCTCGATGCAGTACTAGCGGGAGGACTAGATACCGGGGAGCTGTTTTTT	CASSLDAVLAGGLDTGELFF
-	TRBV7-9	-	TRBJ1-2	TGTGCCAGCAGCCCGGGAAGCGGCCATGACTATGGCTACACCTTC	CASSPGSGHDYGYTF
-	TRBV7-9	-	TRBJ1-4	TGTGCCAGCAGCCCCCCTTTCCCGGGAGAAAAACTGTTTTTT	CASSPPFPGEKLFF
TRBD1	TRBV5-1	-	TRBJ2-5	TGCGCCAGCAGCCTTGGCCTGGACAGGTTCAGGGAGACCCAGTACTTC	CASSLGLDRFRETQYF
-	TRBV7-2	-	TRBJ2-7	TGTGCCAGCAGCTTAGTAAGCGGTACCACCTACGAGCAGTACTTC	CASSLVSGTTYEQYF
TRBD1	TRBV28	-	TRBJ2-7	TGTGCCAGCAGTTTAGGGACAGGGGTCTACGAGCAGTACTTC	CASSLGTGVYEQYF
TRBD1	TRBV19	-	TRBJ1-5	TGTGCCAGTAGTATAGTCACAGGGGATCGACTTTCTCAGCCCCAGCATTTT	CASSIVTGDRLSQPQHF
-	TRBV14	-	TRBJ2-3	TGTGCCAGCAGCCAACCCCGACGGGGGGACACGGGGGATACGCAGTATTTT	CASSQPRRGDTGDTQYF
-	TRBV12-3/TRBV12-4	-	TRBJ2-5	TGTGCCAGCACCGGACAGCTACAAGAGACCCAGTACTTC	CASTGQLQETQYF
TRBD1	TRBV28	once	TRBJ1-1	TGTGCCAGCAGTTCTCAAATCCAGGGGGTTTTCGGCACTGAAGCTTTCTTT	CASSSQIQGVFGTEAFF
-	TRBV15	-	TRBJ1-1	TGTGCCACCAGCAGAGACAGGGCTGGGAACACTGAAGCTTTCTTT	CATSRDRAGNTEAFF
TRBD2	TRBV5-1	-	TRBJ2-7	TGCGCCAGCAGCAGGGGACTAGCCTCTGCCTCCTACGAGCAGTACTTC	CASSRGLASASYEQYF
-	TRBV30	once	TRBJ1-1	TGTGCCTGGAGTAGTTTGGGGAAAAGGGGCACTGAAGCTTTCTTT	CAWSSLGKRGTEAFF
TRBD2	TRBV5-4	once	TRBJ2-1	TGTGCCAGCAGCACCCGGACTAGCGGGGACTACAATGAGCAGTTCTTC	CASSTRTSGDYNEQFF
-	TRBV11-2	-	TRBJ2-7	TGTGCCAGCAGCTCGGGTGGCTACGAGCAGTACTTC	CASSSGGYEQYF
-	TRBV2	-	TRBJ2-7	TGTGCCAGCAGGGACTTTCTCTACGAGCAGTACTTC	CASRDFLYEQYF
TRBD1	TRBV13	-	TRBJ1-2	TGTGCCAGCAGCTTGGACAGGGTGAGGGGCTACACCTTC	CASSLDRVRGYTF
TRBD1	TRBV5-1	-	TRBJ1-6	TGCGCCAGCAGCTTGGGTACAGGGGGCGATTCACCCCTCCACTTT	CASSLGTGGDSPLHF